Listed below are T cell receptor beta chains from one sample, sequenced in a study of cytomegalovirus exposure and HLA in healthy donors. Produced via immunoSEQ multiplex PCR; TCRdb's table is partial and in-frame only. There are approximately 160,000 clones in the sample; approximately 80% occur only once, and about 2.6% lies in the top ten. The sequenced material came from PBMCs. The receptors shown here come from a woman aged 40 to 50 in good health and CMV-seropositive. Each CDR3 is given without its conserved first and last residue. Clone size, where shown, is once, few, many, or a class for clones that have expanded.

TRBV9	TRBJ2-3	-	ASSVGGSGSTDTQY
TRBV10-2	TRBJ2-1	-	ASRDRISEQF
TRBV28	TRBJ1-1	-	ASSSQGITEAF
TRBV5-1	TRBJ1-1	-	ASSLGTQALEAF
TRBV5-6	TRBJ2-5	-	ASSRGGYSQETQY
TRBV18	TRBJ2-4	-	ASSPNSRPKNIQY
TRBV7-9	TRBJ1-1	-	ASSSSPGGNTEAF
TRBV28	TRBJ2-5	-	ASSSGTSGGLREQY
TRBV4-3	TRBJ2-3	-	ASSQDPVGSGGDTQY
TRBV10-3	TRBJ1-2	few	AISAGGDYGYT
TRBV25-1	TRBJ2-3	once	ASSKQGEDTQY
TRBV5-6	TRBJ2-3	-	ASSPAAGGTDTQY
TRBV5-5	TRBJ2-3	once	ASSLQLAGGYDTQY
TRBV7-2	-	-	ASSLVASGAYEQY
TRBV4-1	TRBJ2-1	-	ASSQEQGSYNEQF
TRBV13	TRBJ1-6	-	ASSSHRGQGRWAPLH
TRBV7-9	TRBJ1-6	-	ASSLRGQGASPLH
TRBV18	TRBJ2-1	once	ASSQQGGSYNEQF
TRBV30	TRBJ2-3	-	AWSGLAGGRGTDTQY
TRBV4-3	TRBJ1-2	-	ASSQSQAASYGYT
TRBV19	TRBJ2-1	-	ASSSGTSFYNEQF
TRBV11-2	TRBJ2-2	-	ASSLLRQGTTGELF
TRBV4-3	TRBJ2-3	-	ASSQGSGASTDTQY
TRBV6-1	TRBJ1-1	-	ASSEVDTEAF
TRBV30	TRBJ1-1	once	AWALRGGNTEAF
TRBV15	TRBJ1-3	-	AASRDQQGTIY
TRBV12-5	TRBJ2-7	-	ASPDRAFNYEQY
TRBV5-1	TRBJ2-6	medium-sized	ASSSGTGFSGANVLT
TRBV29-1	TRBJ2-3	-	SELAASTDTQY
TRBV27	TRBJ2-7	-	ASSFGMGTSWYEQY
TRBV10-3	TRBJ1-2	-	AISEGAGMIGGGGSGYT
TRBV28	TRBJ1-4	-	ASSPGQGNEKLF
TRBV11-2	TRBJ1-1	-	ASSQDRDQAF
TRBV2	TRBJ1-2	-	AISTRGYGYT
TRBV7-2	TRBJ2-7	once	ASSLGGTRGYEQY
TRBV7-2	TRBJ2-3	-	ASSPGLAGADTQY
TRBV4-3	TRBJ1-1	-	ASSQKDTGDTEAF
TRBV7-9	TRBJ2-2	-	ASSSATGDTGELF
TRBV2	TRBJ2-3	-	ASSEVQATDTQY
TRBV4-3	TRBJ1-1	many	ASSAQGGITTEAF
TRBV7-9	TRBJ1-1	-	ASSFQGATEAF
TRBV19	TRBJ2-2	few	ASLEAAGATGELF
TRBV18	TRBJ2-3	-	ASSRGTTDTQY
TRBV10-2	TRBJ2-2	-	ASRGQTNTGELF
TRBV5-1	TRBJ2-1	-	ASSLGLAGDGNEQF
TRBV4-1	TRBJ2-7	few	ASSQGDSGSYEQY
TRBV27	TRBJ1-2	-	ASRDGTAGHGYT
TRBV9	TRBJ2-1	few	ASRRLLVGDEQF
TRBV7-8	TRBJ2-4	-	ASSSGLLDKNIQY
TRBV19	TRBJ2-6	-	ASSLTGTISGANVLT
TRBV30	TRBJ2-5	-	AWSSGDRDLHWEQY
TRBV6-6	TRBJ1-2	few	ASSPDRDYGYT
TRBV19	TRBJ2-5	once	ASSNWTGPRRETQY
TRBV18	TRBJ2-7	-	ASSPRQGINEQY